The 10 T cell receptor beta chains below all came from one sample that was sequenced in a study of cytomegalovirus exposure and HLA in healthy donors. PCR was performed using 60 Vbeta and 13 Jbeta primers. Assay used: immunoSEQ multiplex PCR; TCRdb lists only in-frame clones, some missing. The table shows tens of thousands of clones, with around 70% occurring only once. The specimen was PBMCs. The origin of the receptors is a woman aged 45-65 years in good health and CMV-seropositive.

This clone was seen more than once but under ten times. This chain uses TRBV5-1 with TRBJ1-3, with 10 bases matching TRBD1. V gave up 0 bases and J gave up 4 bases; unmatched junction bases: 1. CDR3 length: 15 amino acids. Per the germline V gene, CDR1 is SGHRS and CDR2 is YFSETQ. DNA for the CDR3: TGCGCCAGCAGCTTGGCGGGACAGGGGGGAAACACCATATATTTT. It encodes CASSLAGQGGNTIYF.

The V call is TRBV7-2, the J call TRBJ2-2; TRBD2 agrees at 7 bases. This CDR3 contains 15 residues. Germline CDR1 is SGHTA and CDR2 is FQGNSA. V gave up 5 bases and J gave up 4 bases; unmatched junction bases: 7. CDR3 sequence (DNA): TGTGCCAGCAGCCGGACCGGGACTATCACCGGGGAGCTGTTTTTT. Its protein product is CASSRTGTITGELFF.

V and J are TRBV19 and TRBJ2-5; D not certain. The CDR3 has 13 residues. Trimming shortened V by 2 bases and J by 2 bases, and 6 bases separated the two germline ends. CDR1 and CDR2 (germline): LNHDA, SQIVND (reference sequence). The CDR3 nucleotides are TGTGCCAGTAGTATAACATCTCAAGAGACCCAGTACTTC. This translates into CASSITSQETQYF.

This clone has just one count. The chain joins TRBV19 to TRBJ1-5, with D possibly matching TRBD1 (5 bases). V gave up 4 bases and J gave up 7 bases, with 11 bases separating them. The CDR3 sequence is 13 residues long. Per the germline V gene, CDR1 is LNHDA and CDR2 is SQIVND (reference sequence). The CDR3: CASSTGLRQPQHF. CDR3 coding DNA: TGTGCCAGTAGTACAGGGCTCCGACAGCCCCAGCATTTT.

This clone has only one observation. The chain joins TRBV19 to TRBJ2-2; TRBD2 matches at 8 bases. This CDR3 contains 14 residues. The junction had 3 bases not matched to a gene; V was cut back by 8 bases and J by 1 base. Germline V lookup: CDR1 LNHDA, CDR2 SQIVND (reference sequence). CDR3: CASAGGRNTGELFF. The CDR3 nucleotides are TGTGCCAGTGCGGGAGGCCGGAACACCGGGGAGCTGTTTTTT.

The chain employs TRBV9 and TRBJ1-1; D perhaps matches TRBD1 (6 bases). CDR3 length: 14 amino acids. V lost 6 bases and J 1 base, leaving 13 bases between the germline ends. CDR1 is SGDLS and CDR2 is YYNGEE in the germline V gene. CDR3 sequence: CASTLGARNTEAFF. DNA of the CDR3: TGTGCCAGCACCTTGGGGGCCAGGAACACTGAAGCTTTCTTT.

The rearrangement uses TRBV9 and TRBJ2-5, with 9 bases that match TRBD2. Losses at the gene ends were 0 bases for V and 5 bases for J; bases not matched to a gene: 5. CDR3 size: 15 residues. CDR1 SGDLS and CDR2 YYNGEE come from the germline V gene. CDR3 sequence reads: CASSVVAGVGETQYF. CDR3 coding DNA: TGTGCCAGCAGCGTAGTAGCGGGAGTAGGGGAGACCCAGTACTTC.

This clone turned up a few times. The chain uses TRBV20-1 and TRBJ2-7; D unclear. The CDR3 length is 11 residues. CDR1 DFQATT and CDR2 SNEGSKA come from the germline V gene (reference sequence). V shed 5 bases and J shed 4 bases, with 9 bases lying between them. CDR3 nucleotide sequence: TGCAGTGCTGACGACGGGTACGAGCAGTACTTC. Translated: CSADDGYEQYF.

This clone is a singleton in its sample. CDR3 nucleotide sequence: TGTGCCTGGACCGGCGGGCGTTACAATGAGCAGTTCTTC. Translation: CAWTGGRYNEQFF. J is TRBJ2-1 and V is TRBV30; a weak D match, TRBD2 (5 bases). Trimming pared 4 bases from V and 4 bases from J, leaving 11 bases between. This CDR3 comprises 13 residues. Germline lookup yields CDR1 GTSNPN and CDR2 SVGIG (reference sequence).

This sequence joins TRBV6-5 and TRBJ2-1; 8 bases align to TRBD2. With V trimmed by 4 bases and J by 6 bases, 11 bases remained unmatched. This CDR3 has 16 residues. Germline assignment: CDR1 MNHEY and CDR2 SVGAGI. CDR3 sequence reads: CASSSLGTRLFNEQFF. CDR3 bases: TGTGCCAGCAGTTCCCTTGGGACTAGACTGTTCAATGAGCAGTTCTTC.